Following are 32 T cell receptor beta chains from one sample sequenced in a study of cytomegalovirus exposure and HLA in healthy donors. PCR involved 60 Vbeta and 13 Jbeta primers. Profiling relied on immunoSEQ multiplex PCR, and the TCRdb table lists in-frame clones only, not all of them. The sample data list 60,000 to 70,000 clones. The sample comprised PBMCs. These receptors all come from a boy younger than 18 in good health and CMV-seronegative.

This chain links TRBV2 with TRBJ1-4; tentative D call: TRBD1 (5 bases). Trimming shortened V by 9 bases and J by 3 bases, and 11 bases separated the two germline ends. The CDR3 covers 13 residues. CDR1 is SNHLY, CDR2 FYNNEI, per germline. CDR3 loop: CARSGGPNEKLFF. CDR3 coding DNA: TGTGCCAGGTCCGGGGGTCCTAATGAAAAACTGTTTTTT.

The chain uses TRBV19 and TRBJ2-7, with D perhaps matching TRBD2 (6 bases). The V end was cut by 5 bases, the J end by 2 bases, with 13 bases between. CDR1 is LNHDA, CDR2 SQIVND, per germline (reference sequence). This CDR3 is built from 14 residues. CDR3: CASSPGGAAYEQYF. The CDR3 DNA follows: TGTGCCAGTAGTCCAGGAGGGGCTGCCTACGAGCAGTACTTC.

The chain is built from TRBV5-1 and TRBJ2-3, with a possible D match to TRBD2 (5 bases). The CDR3 totals 15 residues. Trimming removed 2 bases from V and 0 bases from J, with 10 bases in between. Germline CDR1 is SGHRS and CDR2 is YFSETQ. The CDR3 sequence: CASSLIASSTDTQYF. The CDR3 coding sequence is TGCGCCAGCAGCTTAATAGCGTCTAGCACAGATACGCAGTATTTT.

The gene calls are TRBV7-7 and TRBJ1-5; D is perhaps TRBD1 (5 bases). The germline V gene has CDR1 SSHAT and CDR2 FNYEAQ (reference sequence). This CDR3 comprises 17 residues. The V and J ends lost 1 base and 3 bases respectively, with 16 bases between them. The CDR3 loop reads CASSLGRSGGDNQPQHF. The CDR3 region has the DNA TGTGCCAGCAGCTTAGGCCGGTCGGGGGGGGACAATCAGCCCCAGCATTTT.

The chain uses TRBV7-6 and TRBJ1-3, with 8 bases identical to TRBD1. V lost 4 bases, J lost 0 bases, and 8 bases stayed unmatched. Germline V CDR1 and CDR2: SGHVS, FNYEAQ. The CDR3 is 17 amino acids. The chain's CDR3 is CASSSQTGVSSGNTIYF. Written as DNA, the CDR3 is TGTGCCAGCAGCTCACAGACAGGGGTGAGCTCTGGAAACACCATATATTTT. The variable domain in full, with the rest retrieved from reference TRBV7-6 and TRBJ1-3, is GAGVSQSPRYKVTKRGQDVALRCDPISGHVSLYWYRQALGQGPEFLTYFNYEAQQDKSGLPNDRFSAERPEGSISTLTIQRTEQRDSAMYRCASSSQTGVSSGNTIYFGEGSWLTVV.

The V and J genes are TRBV30 and TRBJ1-1; TRBD1 might be the D (6 bases). From germline, CDR1 is GTSNPN and CDR2 SVGIG (reference sequence). The CDR3 spans 13 residues. Trimming cost V 7 bases and J 5 bases, with 17 bases left between them. DNA of the CDR3: TGTGCCTCTCGCGGACAGTCGTTGACTGAAGCTTTCTTT. It translates to CASRGQSLTEAFF. The whole variable domain, remainder taken from reference TRBV30 and TRBJ1-1, is SQTIHQWPATLVQPVGSPLSLECTVEGTSNPNLYWYRQAAGRGLQLLFYSVGIGQISSEVPQNLSASRPQDRQFILSSKKLLLSDSGFYLCASRGQSLTEAFFGQGTRLTVV.

The chain couples TRBV15 to TRBJ1-5; TRBD1 matches 8 bases. Germline lookup yields CDR1 LNHNV and CDR2 YYDKDF (reference sequence). This CDR3 has 18 residues. V lost 5 bases, J lost 2 bases, and 14 bases stayed unmatched. Here the CDR3 reads CATSSEYPPTGGNQPQHF. The DNA of the CDR3 is TGTGCCACCAGCTCCGAGTACCCTCCGACAGGGGGCAATCAGCCCCAGCATTTT.

The chain links TRBV14 to TRBJ2-3; TRBD1 matches 7 bases. The CDR3 runs to 16 residues. The V gene's germline CDR1 is SGHDN and CDR2 FVKESK. The ends lost 5 bases at V and 0 bases at J; junction bases unmatched: 8. Written as DNA, the CDR3 is TGTGCCAGCAGCTCGTTGCGGACAGGTAGCACAGATACGCAGTATTTT. Translating gives CASSSLRTGSTDTQYF.

This chain connects TRBV9 to TRBJ2-3, with 12 bases identical to TRBD2. After removal of 3 bases from V and 5 bases from J, the junction contained 7 bases not matched to a gene. The CDR3 runs 16 residues. Germline CDR1 SGDLS, CDR2 YYNGEE. The CDR3 DNA follows: TGTGCCAGCAGCGCGCTAGCGGGAGGGTCAGGAGATACGCAGTATTTT. Its translation is CASSALAGGSGDTQYF.

The V call is TRBV2, the J call TRBJ1-4; a possible D gene is TRBD1 (5 bases). In germline, CDR1 is SNHLY, CDR2 FYNNEI. This CDR3 has 15 residues. Trimming took off 8 bases at V and 2 bases at J, with 15 bases between the two ends. CDR3 coding DNA: TGTGCCAGCGTTCATGGGGGGGACACTAATGAAAAACTGTTTTTT. Protein: CASVHGGDTNEKLFF.

The V gene is TRBV11-3, the J gene TRBJ2-7, with 8 bases identical to TRBD2. The CDR3 sequence is 15 residues long. In germline, CDR1 is SGHNT, CDR2 YENEEA. J was trimmed by 7 bases and V by 5 bases; bases with no gene match: 13. CDR3 in amino acids: CASSQTPVVAGEQYF. The CDR3 DNA follows: TGTGCCAGCAGCCAAACCCCCGTAGTAGCGGGGGAGCAGTACTTC.

About this clone: The germline gene is not matched at one end of the junction; a read error may be the cause. The rearrangement joins TRBV7-2 to TRBJ2-3, with 11 bases lining up with TRBD2. Germline V gene sequence: CDR1 SGHTA, CDR2 FQGNSA. The length of the CDR3 is 15 residues. The CDR3: CASSLAGGPGDTQYF. The CDR3 region has the DNA TGTGCCAGCAGTTTAGCGGGAGGGCCGGGAGATACGCAGTATTTT.

The chain links TRBV6-1 to TRBJ1-2, with D maybe TRBD1 (5 bases). The CDR3 has 13 residues. V lost 7 bases to trimming and J lost 1 base, with 10 bases between them. Per the germline V gene, CDR1 is MNHNS and CDR2 is SASEGT. CDR3 nucleotides: TGTGCCAGCATGGCAGGGTATAACTATGGCTACACCTTC. Translated, it gives CASMAGYNYGYTF.

This rearrangement joins TRBV9 to TRBJ1-1; weak D call: TRBD1 (6 bases). The CDR3 is 16 amino acids. Germline V gene data show CDR1 as SGDLS and CDR2 as YYNGEE. Trimming took 4 bases from V and 1 from J, leaving 17 bases between them. CDR3 in amino acids: CASSPTLGGGNTEAFF. In DNA form, the CDR3 reads TGTGCCAGCAGCCCGACACTGGGAGGGGGGAACACTGAAGCTTTCTTT.

The chain has TRBV5-1 and TRBJ1-1; 7 bases map to TRBD1. This CDR3 has 12 amino acids. J lost 6 bases, V lost 8 bases, and 7 bases had no gene match. CDR1 is SGHRS, CDR2 YFSETQ, per germline. CDR3 nucleotide sequence: TGCGCCAGTGAATCAGGGGGGTCTGAAGCTTTCTTT. Its protein is CASESGGSEAFF.

The chain joins TRBV10-1 to TRBJ2-7; 9 positions agree with TRBD1. Germline V lookup: CDR1 WNHNN, CDR2 SYGVQD (reference sequence). V shed 2 bases and J 2 bases; nucleotides not matched to a gene: 4. This CDR3 is built from 15 residues. The CDR3 nucleotides read TGCGCCAGCAGTGAGGGGACAGGGTTTACCTACGAGCAGTACTTC. As protein: CASSEGTGFTYEQYF.

This chain joins TRBV7-9 and TRBJ2-1; 7 nucleotides align to TRBD1. Germline CDR1 reads SEHNR; CDR2 reads FQNEAQ (reference sequence). V shed 1 base, J shed 8 bases, and the junction held 11 bases outside the gene matches. CDR3 length equals 16 residues. CDR3 sequence (DNA): TGTGCCAGCAGCTTAGGCGAAAGGGGGCGCTTGGATGAGCAGTTCTTC. Amino acid sequence: CASSLGERGRLDEQFF.

This chain connects TRBV5-1 to TRBJ2-5; a possible D gene is TRBD1 (6 bases). Germline V gives CDR1 SGHRS, CDR2 YFSETQ. Between the trimmed V and J ends, which lost 4 bases and 3 bases, there was a span of 13 bases. The CDR3 contains 14 residues. The CDR3 coding sequence is TGCGCCAGCAGCCAGGGGACGGCAAAAGAGACCCAGTACTTC. This codes for CASSQGTAKETQYF.

The V and J genes are TRBV9 and TRBJ2-7; D is possibly TRBD1 (6 bases). This CDR3 is 14 amino acids long. With 4 bases removed from V and 4 bases from J, the gap between germline ends came to 15 bases. Germline CDR1 SGDLS, CDR2 YYNGEE. CDR3 in DNA: TGTGCCAGCAGCCCACCCACAGGGAGATACGAGCAGTACTTC. Amino acid sequence: CASSPPTGRYEQYF.

V is TRBV27 and J is TRBJ1-5, with D maybe TRBD1 (6 bases). The CDR3 consists of 16 residues. V was pared by 3 bases and J by 0 bases, with 12 bases between. The germline V gene has CDR1 MNHEY and CDR2 SMNVEV (reference sequence). The CDR3 sequence is CASSFPRGDSNQPQHF. CDR3 coding DNA: TGTGCCAGCAGTTTTCCCAGGGGTGATAGCAATCAGCCCCAGCATTTT.

The chain links TRBV6-1 to TRBJ1-6, with TRBD1 as a possible D gene (5 bases). Trimming took 2 bases from V and 5 from J, leaving 13 bases between them. The CDR3 has 16 residues. Germline CDR1 MNHNS, CDR2 SASEGT. The CDR3 sequence is CASSEYGGHNNSPLHF. In DNA, the CDR3 is TGTGCCAGCAGTGAATACGGCGGACATAATAATTCACCCCTCCACTTT.

V is TRBV5-8 and J is TRBJ1-6; 10 positions match TRBD1. V shed 4 bases, J shed 2 bases, and the junction held 12 bases outside the gene matches. The CDR3 is 19 residues long. CDR1 and CDR2 (germline): SGHTS, YDEGEE. CDR3 residues: CASSRVPGQGMAYNSPLHF. CDR3 DNA: TGTGCCAGCAGCCGTGTCCCGGGACAGGGGATGGCCTATAATTCACCCCTCCACTTT.

V usage is TRBV19 and J usage is TRBJ1-1; D gene ambiguous. Trimming removed 1 base from V and 1 base from J, with 7 bases in between. The CDR3 spans 14 residues. Per germline, CDR1 LNHDA and CDR2 SQIVND (reference sequence). The CDR3 loop reads CASSIALGNTEAFF. DNA for the CDR3: TGTGCCAGTAGTATAGCCCTCGGGAACACTGAAGCTTTCTTT.

The chain joins TRBV6-5 to TRBJ1-2, with TRBD1 identical over 8 bases. CDR1 is MNHEY, CDR2 SVGAGI, per germline. The V gene end was trimmed by 1 base and the J gene end by 5 bases; junction bases not matched to a gene: 6. The CDR3 contains 15 residues. The DNA for the CDR3 is TGTGCCAGCAGTTACTGGGCAGGGGGCGAATATGGCTACACCTTC. Translated: CASSYWAGGEYGYTF.

The chain couples TRBV10-1 to TRBJ2-1, with 9 nucleotides matching TRBD1. Germline CDR1 is WNHNN and CDR2 is SYGVQD (reference sequence). CDR3 size: 13 residues. Trimming removed 4 bases from V and 7 bases from J; junction bases left unmatched: 2. The CDR3 reads CASSGGTGNEQFF. The DNA for the CDR3 is TGCGCCAGCAGTGGTGGGACAGGGAATGAGCAGTTCTTC.

The J gene is TRBJ2-1, the V gene TRBV5-1; TRBD1 matches 7 bases. The V gene's germline CDR1 is SGHRS and CDR2 YFSETQ. The CDR3 loop spans 15 amino acids. Unmatched junction bases numbered 8, after V lost 4 bases and J lost 4 bases. The CDR3 region is CASSLTGKVYNEQFF. As DNA, the CDR3 is TGCGCCAGCAGCCTGACAGGGAAGGTATACAATGAGCAGTTCTTC.

This chain links TRBV10-3 with TRBJ1-5, with 7 nucleotides matching TRBD1. Germline CDR1 is ENHRY and CDR2 is SYGVKD. The CDR3 contains 13 residues. V was clipped by 5 bases and J by 9 bases; unmatched bases: 7. CDR3 amino acids: CAISTGTDGPQHF. The CDR3 DNA is TGTGCCATCAGTACCGGGACAGACGGGCCCCAGCATTTT.

As concerns this clone: The limits of the CDR3 on the DNA are not certain, so only TCRdb's listed CDR3 is given. This chain links TRBV12-2 with TRBJ2-5; the table gives TRBD2 as D, unverified against the DNA. TRBV12-2 is a listed pseudogene. Both ends counted, the CDR3 spans 17 residues. The CDR3 is CASRLVGWASGSKVQYF.

J is TRBJ1-4 and V is TRBV2; 10 bases align to TRBD1. CDR1 is SNHLY and CDR2 is FYNNEI in the germline V gene. The trim removed 4 bases at V and 7 bases at J, leaving 6 bases unmatched. The CDR3 is made up of 15 amino acids. The CDR3 nucleotides are TGTGCCAGCAGTGGGGACAGGGGTTTAAGTGAAAAACTGTTTTTT. It translates to CASSGDRGLSEKLFF.

The CDR3 DNA sequence: TGTGCCAGCAGTTCCCGAACAGCAGCCAATTCACCCCTCCACTTT. It specifies CASSSRTAANSPLHF. This chain links TRBV6-5 with TRBJ1-6; D gene uncertain. Germline-derived CDR1 and CDR2 are MNHEY and SVGAGI. The CDR3 has 15 amino acids. V lost 4 bases, J lost 7 bases, and 14 bases lay in between.

The chain joins TRBV6-5 to TRBJ1-1, with 11 bases that match TRBD1. The ends lost 2 bases at V and 5 bases at J; junction bases unmatched: 4. The CDR3 is made up of 15 amino acids. CDR1 is MNHEY, CDR2 SVGAGI, per germline. The CDR3 protein is CASSYVGTGGTEAFF. DNA of the CDR3: TGTGCCAGCAGTTACGTCGGGACAGGGGGTACTGAAGCTTTCTTT.

Remarks on this clone: A junction boundary mismatches the germline segment, possibly from a read error. The chain is built from TRBV30 and TRBJ1-2; D may be TRBD1 (6 bases). The CDR3 is 14 amino acids. CDR1 and CDR2 from the germline V gene are GTSNPN and SVGIG (reference sequence). In nucleotides, the CDR3 is TGTGCCTGGATTTCAGGGGCTGGCCGCTATGGCTATACCTTC. This gives the protein CAWISGAGRYGYTF.